This T cell receptor (beta chain) was profiled in a study of blood T cell repertoires in COVID-19. Turning to the study itself: Samples came from the United States, Italy and Spain, spanning acute and convalescent COVID-19. T cells, B-cell-depleted T cells, or PBMCs supplied cDNA or gDNA.

This CDR3 is built from 13 residues. Trimming took 7 bases from V and 2 from J; bases not matched to a gene: 5. The germline gives CDR1 SQVTM, CDR2 ANQGSEA. Per the original data handling: Amplification of reference gene primers was used by the study to estimate nucleated cell counts. The assay was immunoSEQ multiplex PCR, and TCRdb's table has in-frame clones only and misses some. That table supplies the V and J calls and clone size; D and trimming were determined from the DNA. Here the sample spans about 250,000 clones, about 85% being singletons. The TCR sequence derives from a man between 18 and 29 years old with active or convalescent COVID-19. The chain joins TRBV29-1 to TRBJ2-1, with 7 bases matching TRBD2. Sequencing used peripheral blood. The CDR3 DNA follows: TGCAGCGGGGGACTATCCGCCTACAATGAGCAGTTCTTC. It encodes CSGGLSAYNEQFF.